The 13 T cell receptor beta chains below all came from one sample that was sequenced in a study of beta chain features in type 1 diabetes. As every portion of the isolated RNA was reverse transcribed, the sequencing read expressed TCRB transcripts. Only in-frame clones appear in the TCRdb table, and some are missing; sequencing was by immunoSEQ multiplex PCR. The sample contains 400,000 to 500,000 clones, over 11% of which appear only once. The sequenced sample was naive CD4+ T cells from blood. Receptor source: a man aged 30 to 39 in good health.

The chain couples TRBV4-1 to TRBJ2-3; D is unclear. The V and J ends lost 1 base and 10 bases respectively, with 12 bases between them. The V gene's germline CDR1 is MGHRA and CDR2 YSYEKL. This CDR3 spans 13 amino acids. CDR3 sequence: CASSQVNPQAQYF. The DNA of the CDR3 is TGCGCCAGCAGCCAAGTTAATCCCCAAGCGCAGTATTTT.

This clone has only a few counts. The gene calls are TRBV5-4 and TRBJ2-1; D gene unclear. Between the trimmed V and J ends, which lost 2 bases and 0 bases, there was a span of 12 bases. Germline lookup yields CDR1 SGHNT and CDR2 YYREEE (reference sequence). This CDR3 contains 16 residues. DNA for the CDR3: TGTGCCAGCAGCTTTGCCAGTTCCAGCTCCTACAATGAGCAGTTCTTC. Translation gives CASSFASSSSYNEQFF.

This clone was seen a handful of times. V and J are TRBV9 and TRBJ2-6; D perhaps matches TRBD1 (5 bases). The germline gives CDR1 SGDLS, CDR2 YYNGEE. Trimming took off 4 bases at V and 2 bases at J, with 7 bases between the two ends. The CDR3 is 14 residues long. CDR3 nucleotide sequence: TGTGCCAGCAGCCCAGGGCCTGGGGCCAACGTCCTGACTTTC. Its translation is CASSPGPGANVLTF.

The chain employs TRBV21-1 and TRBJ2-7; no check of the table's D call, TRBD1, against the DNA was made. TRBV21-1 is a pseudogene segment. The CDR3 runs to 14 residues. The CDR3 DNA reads TGTGCCAGCTCCAAAAAGGTGGGCTCCTACGAGCAGTACGTC. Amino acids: CASSKKVGSYEQYV.

CDR3 loop: CASSEAGRTEAFF. The CDR3 DNA sequence: TGTGCCAGCAGTGAAGCGGGAAGGACTGAAGCTTTCTTT. The genes are TRBV2 and TRBJ1-1; D unclear. Germline CDR1 is SNHLY and CDR2 is FYNNEI. The CDR3 has 13 amino acids. Trimming pared 0 bases from V and 5 bases from J, leaving 7 bases between.

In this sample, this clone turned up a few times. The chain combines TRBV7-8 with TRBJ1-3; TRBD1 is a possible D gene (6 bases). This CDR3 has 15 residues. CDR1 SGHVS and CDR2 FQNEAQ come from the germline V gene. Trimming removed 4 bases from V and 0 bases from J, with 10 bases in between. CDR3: CASSSDSRSGNTIYF. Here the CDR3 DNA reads TGTGCCAGCAGCTCGGACAGCCGCTCTGGAAACACCATATATTTT.

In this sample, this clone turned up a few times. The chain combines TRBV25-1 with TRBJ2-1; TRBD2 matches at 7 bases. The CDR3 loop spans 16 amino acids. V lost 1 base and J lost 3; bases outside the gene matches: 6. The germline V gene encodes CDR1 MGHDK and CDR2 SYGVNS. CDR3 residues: CASSESRASGYNEQFF. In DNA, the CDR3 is TGTGCCAGCAGTGAATCCCGCGCTAGCGGCTACAATGAGCAGTTCTTC. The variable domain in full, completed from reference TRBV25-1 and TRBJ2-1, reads EADIYQTPRYLVIGTGKKITLECSQTMGHDKMYWYQQDPGMELHLIHYSYGVNSTEKGDLSSESTVSRIRTEHFPLTLESARPSHTSQYLCASSESRASGYNEQFFGPGTRLTVL.

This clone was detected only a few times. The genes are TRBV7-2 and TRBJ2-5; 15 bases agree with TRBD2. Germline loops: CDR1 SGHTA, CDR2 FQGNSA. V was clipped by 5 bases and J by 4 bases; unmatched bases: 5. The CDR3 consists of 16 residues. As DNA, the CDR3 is TGTGCCAGCAGCCCTGGACTAGCGGGGGGGACAGAGACCCAGTACTTC. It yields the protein CASSPGLAGGTETQYF.

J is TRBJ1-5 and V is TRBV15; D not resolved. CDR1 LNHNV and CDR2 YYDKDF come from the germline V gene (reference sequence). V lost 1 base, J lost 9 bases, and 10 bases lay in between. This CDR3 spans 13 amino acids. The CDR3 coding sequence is TGTGCCACCAGCAGAGTCCCCGGCGGGCCCCAGCATTTT. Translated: CATSRVPGGPQHF.

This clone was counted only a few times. The DNA of the CDR3 is TGCGCCAGCAGCCAAGGGATTGGGACAGAGCTTAATGAAAAACTGTTTTTT. Protein product: CASSQGIGTELNEKLFF. The rearrangement joins TRBV4-3 to TRBJ1-4; TRBD1 agrees at 7 bases. Germline V CDR1 and CDR2: LGHNA, YSLEER. The V and J ends lost 1 base and 4 bases, in that order; junction bases with no gene match: 9. The CDR3 is made up of 17 amino acids.

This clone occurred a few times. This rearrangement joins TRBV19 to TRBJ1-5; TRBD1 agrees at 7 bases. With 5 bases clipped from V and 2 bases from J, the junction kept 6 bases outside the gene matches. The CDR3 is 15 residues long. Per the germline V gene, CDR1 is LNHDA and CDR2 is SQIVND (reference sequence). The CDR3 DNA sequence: TGTGCCAGTAGTGCACCTCAGGGGGGCAATCAGCCCCAGCATTTT. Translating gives CASSAPQGGNQPQHF.

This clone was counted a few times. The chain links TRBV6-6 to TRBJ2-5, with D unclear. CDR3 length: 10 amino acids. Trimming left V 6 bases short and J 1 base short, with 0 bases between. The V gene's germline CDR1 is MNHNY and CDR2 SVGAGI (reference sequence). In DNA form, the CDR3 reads TGTGCCAGCAGCCAAGAGACCCAGTACTTC. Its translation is CASSQETQYF.

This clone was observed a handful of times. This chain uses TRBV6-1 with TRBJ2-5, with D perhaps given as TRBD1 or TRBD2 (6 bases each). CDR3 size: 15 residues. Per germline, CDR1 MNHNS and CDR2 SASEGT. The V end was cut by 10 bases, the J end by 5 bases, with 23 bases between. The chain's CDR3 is CATSSGALVAETQYF. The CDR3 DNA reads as TGTGCCACCTCGTCGGGGGCTTTGGTGGCGGAGACCCAGTACTTC.